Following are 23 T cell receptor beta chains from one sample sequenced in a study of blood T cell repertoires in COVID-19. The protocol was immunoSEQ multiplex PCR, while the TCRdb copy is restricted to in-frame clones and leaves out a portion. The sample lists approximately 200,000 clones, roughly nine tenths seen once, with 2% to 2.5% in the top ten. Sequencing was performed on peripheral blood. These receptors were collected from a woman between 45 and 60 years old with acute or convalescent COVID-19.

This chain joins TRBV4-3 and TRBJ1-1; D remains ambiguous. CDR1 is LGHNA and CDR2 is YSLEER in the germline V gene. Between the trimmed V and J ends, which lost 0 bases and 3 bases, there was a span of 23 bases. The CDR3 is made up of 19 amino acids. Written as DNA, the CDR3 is TGCGCCAGCAGCCAAGATCGATTCTTTAGAGGGTATGAGGACACTGAAGCTTTCTTT. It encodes CASSQDRFFRGYEDTEAFF.

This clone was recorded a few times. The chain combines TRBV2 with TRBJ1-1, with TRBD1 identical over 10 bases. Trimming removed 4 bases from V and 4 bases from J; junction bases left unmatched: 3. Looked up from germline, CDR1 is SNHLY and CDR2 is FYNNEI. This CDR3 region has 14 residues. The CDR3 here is CASSGQGASTEAFF. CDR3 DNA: TGTGCCAGCAGTGGACAGGGGGCGAGCACTGAAGCTTTCTTT.

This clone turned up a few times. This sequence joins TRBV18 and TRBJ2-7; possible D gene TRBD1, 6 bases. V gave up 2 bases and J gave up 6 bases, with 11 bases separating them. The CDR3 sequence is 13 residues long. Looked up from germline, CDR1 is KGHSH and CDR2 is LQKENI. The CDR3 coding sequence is TGTGCCAGCTCACCAGTTGGGGGCGGCGAGCAGTACTTC. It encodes CASSPVGGGEQYF.

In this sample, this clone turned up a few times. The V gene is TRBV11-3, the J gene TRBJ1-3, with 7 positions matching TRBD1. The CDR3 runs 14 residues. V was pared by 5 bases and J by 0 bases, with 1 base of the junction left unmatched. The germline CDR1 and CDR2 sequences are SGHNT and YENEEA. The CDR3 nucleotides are TGTGCCAGCAGCCCAGGGGGCTCTGGAAACACCATATATTTT. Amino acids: CASSPGGSGNTIYF.

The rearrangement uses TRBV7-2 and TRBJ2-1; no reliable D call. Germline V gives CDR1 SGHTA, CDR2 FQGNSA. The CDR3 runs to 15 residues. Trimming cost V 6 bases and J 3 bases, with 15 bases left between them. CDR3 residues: CASSPTIQVYNEQFF. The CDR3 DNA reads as TGTGCCAGCAGTCCGACCATCCAGGTCTACAATGAGCAGTTCTTC.

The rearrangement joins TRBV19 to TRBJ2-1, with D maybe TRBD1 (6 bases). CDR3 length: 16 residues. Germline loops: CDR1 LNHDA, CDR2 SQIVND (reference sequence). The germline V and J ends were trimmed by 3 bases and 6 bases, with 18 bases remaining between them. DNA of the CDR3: TGTGCCAGTAGTATTAAGTTAGCGTTAGGGGGCAATGAGCAGTTCTTC. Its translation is CASSIKLALGGNEQFF.

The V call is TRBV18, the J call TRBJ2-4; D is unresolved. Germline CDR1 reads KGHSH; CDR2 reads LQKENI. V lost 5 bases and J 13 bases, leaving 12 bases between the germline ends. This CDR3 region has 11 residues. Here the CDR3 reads CASSNELNQYF. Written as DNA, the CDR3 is TGTGCCAGCTCAAATGAGTTAAACCAGTACTTC.

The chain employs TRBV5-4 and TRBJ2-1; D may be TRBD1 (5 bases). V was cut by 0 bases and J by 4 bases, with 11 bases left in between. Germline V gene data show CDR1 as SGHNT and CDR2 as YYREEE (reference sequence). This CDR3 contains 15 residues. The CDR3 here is CASSLGRGPYNEQFF. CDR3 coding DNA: TGTGCCAGCAGCTTGGGAAGGGGCCCATACAATGAGCAGTTCTTC.

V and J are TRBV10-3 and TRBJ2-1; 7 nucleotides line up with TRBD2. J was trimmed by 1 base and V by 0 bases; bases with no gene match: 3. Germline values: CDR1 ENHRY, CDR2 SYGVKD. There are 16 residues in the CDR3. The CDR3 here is CAISESRGSSYNEQFF. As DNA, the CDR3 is TGTGCCATCAGTGAGTCTCGCGGGAGTTCCTACAATGAGCAGTTCTTC.

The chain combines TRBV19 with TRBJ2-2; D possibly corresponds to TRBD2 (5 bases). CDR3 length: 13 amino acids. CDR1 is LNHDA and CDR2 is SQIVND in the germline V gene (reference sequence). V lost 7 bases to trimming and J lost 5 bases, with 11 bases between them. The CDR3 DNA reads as TGTGCCAGTATTCGGGGTGATACCGGGGAGCTGTTTTTT. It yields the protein CASIRGDTGELFF.

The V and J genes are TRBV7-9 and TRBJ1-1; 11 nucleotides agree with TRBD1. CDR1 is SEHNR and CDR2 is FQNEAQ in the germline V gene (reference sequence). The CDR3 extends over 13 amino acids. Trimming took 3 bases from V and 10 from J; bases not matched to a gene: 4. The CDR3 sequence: CASSLGTGGGAFF. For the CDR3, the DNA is TGTGCCAGCAGCTTGGGGACAGGGGGTGGAGCTTTCTTT.

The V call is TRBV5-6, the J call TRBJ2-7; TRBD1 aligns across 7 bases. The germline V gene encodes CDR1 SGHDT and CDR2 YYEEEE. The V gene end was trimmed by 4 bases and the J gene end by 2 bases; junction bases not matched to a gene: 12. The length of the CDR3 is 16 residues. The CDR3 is CASSLIPGQSTYEQYF. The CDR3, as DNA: TGTGCCAGCAGCCTGATACCGGGACAGTCCACCTACGAGCAGTACTTC.

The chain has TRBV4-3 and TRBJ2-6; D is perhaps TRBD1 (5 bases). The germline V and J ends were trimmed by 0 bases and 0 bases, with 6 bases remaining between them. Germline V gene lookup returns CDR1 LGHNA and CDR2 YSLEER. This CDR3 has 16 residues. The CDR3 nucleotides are TGCGCCAGCAGCCAAGACAGGGTCTCTGGGGCCAACGTCCTGACTTTC. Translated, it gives CASSQDRVSGANVLTF.

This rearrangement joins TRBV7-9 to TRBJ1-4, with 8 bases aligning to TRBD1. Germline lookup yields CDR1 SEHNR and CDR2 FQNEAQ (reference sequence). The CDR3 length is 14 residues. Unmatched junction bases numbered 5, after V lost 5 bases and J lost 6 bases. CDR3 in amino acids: CASSRDRSHEKLFF. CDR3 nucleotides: TGTGCCAGCAGCAGGGACAGGAGTCATGAAAAACTGTTTTTT.

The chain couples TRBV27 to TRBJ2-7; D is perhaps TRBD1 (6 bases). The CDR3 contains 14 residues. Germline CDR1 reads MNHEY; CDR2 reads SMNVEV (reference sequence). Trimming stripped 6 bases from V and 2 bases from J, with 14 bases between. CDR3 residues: CASSPGVVAYEQYF. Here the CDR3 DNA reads TGTGCCAGCAGCCCAGGGGTAGTTGCCTACGAGCAGTACTTC.

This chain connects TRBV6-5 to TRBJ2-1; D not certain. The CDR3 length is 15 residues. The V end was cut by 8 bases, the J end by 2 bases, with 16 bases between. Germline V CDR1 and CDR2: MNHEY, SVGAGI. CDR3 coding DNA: TGTGCCAGCTTCTGGGCCTCGATGACCTACAATGAGCAGTTCTTC. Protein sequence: CASFWASMTYNEQFF.

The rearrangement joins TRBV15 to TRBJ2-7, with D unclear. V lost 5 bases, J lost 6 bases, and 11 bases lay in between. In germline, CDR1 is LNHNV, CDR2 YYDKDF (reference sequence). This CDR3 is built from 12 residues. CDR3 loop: CATSDSSLEQYF. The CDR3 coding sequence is TGTGCCACCAGCGACTCCTCCCTCGAGCAGTACTTC.

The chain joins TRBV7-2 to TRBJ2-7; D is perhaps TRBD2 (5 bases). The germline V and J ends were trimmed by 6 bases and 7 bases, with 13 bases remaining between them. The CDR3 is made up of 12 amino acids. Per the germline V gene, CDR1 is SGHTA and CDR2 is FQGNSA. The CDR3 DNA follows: TGTGCCAGCAGTCCTCTTTGGGAGGAGCAGTACTTC. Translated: CASSPLWEEQYF.

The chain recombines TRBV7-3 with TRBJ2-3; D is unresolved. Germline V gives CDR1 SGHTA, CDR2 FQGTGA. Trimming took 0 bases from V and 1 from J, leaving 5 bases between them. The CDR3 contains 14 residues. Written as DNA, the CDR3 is TGTGCCAGCAGCTTAACAGCCGGCACAGATACGCAGTATTTT. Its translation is CASSLTAGTDTQYF.

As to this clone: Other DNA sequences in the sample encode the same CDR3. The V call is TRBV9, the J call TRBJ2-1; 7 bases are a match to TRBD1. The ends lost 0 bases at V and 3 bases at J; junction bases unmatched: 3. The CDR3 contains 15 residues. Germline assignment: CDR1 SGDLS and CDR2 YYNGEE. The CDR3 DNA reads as TGTGCCAGCAGCGTAGCAGGGGACAGCTACAATGAGCAGTTCTTC. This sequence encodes CASSVAGDSYNEQFF.

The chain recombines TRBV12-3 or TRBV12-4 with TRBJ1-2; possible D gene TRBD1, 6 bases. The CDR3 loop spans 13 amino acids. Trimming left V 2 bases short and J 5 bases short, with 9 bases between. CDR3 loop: CASSLSGEYGYTF. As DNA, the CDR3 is TGTGCCAGCAGTTTATCAGGGGAGTATGGCTACACCTTC.

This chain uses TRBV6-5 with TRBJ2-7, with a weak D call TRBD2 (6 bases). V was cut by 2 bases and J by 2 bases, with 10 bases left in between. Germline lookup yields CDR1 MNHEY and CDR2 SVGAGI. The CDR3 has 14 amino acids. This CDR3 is CASSYTGVAYEQYF. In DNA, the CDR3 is TGTGCCAGCAGTTACACGGGGGTAGCCTACGAGCAGTACTTC.

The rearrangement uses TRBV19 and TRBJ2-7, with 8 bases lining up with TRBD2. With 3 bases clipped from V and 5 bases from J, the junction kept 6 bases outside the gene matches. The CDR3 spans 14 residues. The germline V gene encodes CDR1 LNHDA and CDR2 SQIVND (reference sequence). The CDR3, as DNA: TGTGCCAGTAGTATTAGAGGGACTAGGAACGAGCAGTACTTC. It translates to CASSIRGTRNEQYF.